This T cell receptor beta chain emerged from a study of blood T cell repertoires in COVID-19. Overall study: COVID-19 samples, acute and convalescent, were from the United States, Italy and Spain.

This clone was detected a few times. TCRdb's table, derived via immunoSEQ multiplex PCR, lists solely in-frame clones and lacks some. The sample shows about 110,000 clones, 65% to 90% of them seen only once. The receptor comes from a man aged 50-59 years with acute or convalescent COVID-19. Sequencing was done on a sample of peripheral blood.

This chain's CDR3 is CASSLAGTTGELFF. Written as DNA, the CDR3 is TGCGCCAGCAGCTTGGCCGGGACAACCGGGGAGCTGTTTTTT. The chain recombines TRBV5-1 with TRBJ2-2; D may be TRBD1 (6 bases). Trimming took 0 bases from V and 5 from J, leaving 8 bases between them. Germline V gene lookup returns CDR1 SGHRS and CDR2 YFSETQ. The length of the CDR3 is 14 residues.